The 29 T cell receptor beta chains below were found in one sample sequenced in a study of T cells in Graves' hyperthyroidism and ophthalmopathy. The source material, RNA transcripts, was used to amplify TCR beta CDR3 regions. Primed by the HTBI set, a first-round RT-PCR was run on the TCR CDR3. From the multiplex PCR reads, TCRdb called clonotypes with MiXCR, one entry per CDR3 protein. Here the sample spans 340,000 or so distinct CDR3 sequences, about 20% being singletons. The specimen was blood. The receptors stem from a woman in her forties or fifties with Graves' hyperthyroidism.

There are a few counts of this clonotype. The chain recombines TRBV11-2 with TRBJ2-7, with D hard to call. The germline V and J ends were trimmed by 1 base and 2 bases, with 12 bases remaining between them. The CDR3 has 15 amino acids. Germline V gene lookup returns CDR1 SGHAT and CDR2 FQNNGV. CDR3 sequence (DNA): TGTGCCAGCAGCTTAGTTCCCCACCTCCCCTACGAGCAGTACTTC. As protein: CASSLVPHLPYEQYF.

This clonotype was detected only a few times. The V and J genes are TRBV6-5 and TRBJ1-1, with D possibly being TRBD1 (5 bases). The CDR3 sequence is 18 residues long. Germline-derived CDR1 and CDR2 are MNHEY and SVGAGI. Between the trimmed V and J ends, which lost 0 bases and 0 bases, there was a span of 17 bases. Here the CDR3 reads CASSYSGPPGGVNTEAFF. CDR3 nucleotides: TGTGCCAGCAGTTACTCGGGACCCCCCGGGGGGGTGAACACTGAAGCTTTCTTT.

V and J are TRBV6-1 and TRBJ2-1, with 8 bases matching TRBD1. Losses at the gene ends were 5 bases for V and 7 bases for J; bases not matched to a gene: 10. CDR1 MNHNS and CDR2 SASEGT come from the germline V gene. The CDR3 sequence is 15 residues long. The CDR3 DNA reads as TGTGCCAGCAGTTTGTGGCAGGGGGCGGGTAATGAGCAGTTCTTC. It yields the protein CASSLWQGAGNEQFF.

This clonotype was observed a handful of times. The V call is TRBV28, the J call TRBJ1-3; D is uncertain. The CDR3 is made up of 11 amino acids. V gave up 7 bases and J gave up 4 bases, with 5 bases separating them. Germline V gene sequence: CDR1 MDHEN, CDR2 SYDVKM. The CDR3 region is CASTRGNTIYF. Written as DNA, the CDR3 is TGTGCCAGCACGCGGGGAAACACCATATATTTT.

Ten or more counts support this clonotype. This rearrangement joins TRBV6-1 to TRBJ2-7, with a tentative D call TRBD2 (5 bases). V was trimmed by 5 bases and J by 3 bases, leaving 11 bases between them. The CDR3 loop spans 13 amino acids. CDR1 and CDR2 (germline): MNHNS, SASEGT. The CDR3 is CASSSSGGYEQYF. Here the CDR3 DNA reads TGTGCCAGCAGTTCGAGTGGAGGCTACGAGCAGTACTTC.

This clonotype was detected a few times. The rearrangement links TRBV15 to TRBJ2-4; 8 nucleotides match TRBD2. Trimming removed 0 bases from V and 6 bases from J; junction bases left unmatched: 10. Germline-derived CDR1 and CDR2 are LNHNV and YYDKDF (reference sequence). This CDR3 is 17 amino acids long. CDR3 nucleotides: TGTGCCACCAGCAGAGATGCCCCCGGGGGGGCCGTAAACATTCAGTACTTC. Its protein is CATSRDAPGGAVNIQYF.

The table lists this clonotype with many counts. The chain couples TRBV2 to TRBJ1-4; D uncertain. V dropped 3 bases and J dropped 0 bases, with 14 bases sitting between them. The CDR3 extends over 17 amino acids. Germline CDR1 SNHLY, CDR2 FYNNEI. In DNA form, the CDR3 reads TGTGCCAGCAGTGAGCGCGGGATCGGGGCAACTAATGAAAAACTGTTTTTT. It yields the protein CASSERGIGATNEKLFF.

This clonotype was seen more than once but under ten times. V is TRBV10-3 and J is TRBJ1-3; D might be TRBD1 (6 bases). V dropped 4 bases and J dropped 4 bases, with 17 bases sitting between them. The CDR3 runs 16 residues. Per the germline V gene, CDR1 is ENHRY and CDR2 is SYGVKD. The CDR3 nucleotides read TGTGCCATCAGTGGGGGAGGACAGAACTTCGGAAACACCATATATTTT. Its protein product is CAISGGGQNFGNTIYF.

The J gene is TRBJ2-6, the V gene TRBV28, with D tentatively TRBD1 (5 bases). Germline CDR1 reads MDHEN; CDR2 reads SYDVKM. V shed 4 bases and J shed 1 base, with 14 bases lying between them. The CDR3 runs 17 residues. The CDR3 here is CASSSWAGSSGANVLTF. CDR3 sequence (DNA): TGTGCCAGCAGTTCTTGGGCAGGGTCGTCTGGGGCCAACGTCCTGACTTTC.

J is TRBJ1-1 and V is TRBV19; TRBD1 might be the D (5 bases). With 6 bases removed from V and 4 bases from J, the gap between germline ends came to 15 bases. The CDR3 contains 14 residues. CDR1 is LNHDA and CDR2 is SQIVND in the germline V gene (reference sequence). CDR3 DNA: TGTGCCAGTAGAAAGCAGGGTGGGAGCACTGAAGCTTTCTTT. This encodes CASRKQGGSTEAFF.

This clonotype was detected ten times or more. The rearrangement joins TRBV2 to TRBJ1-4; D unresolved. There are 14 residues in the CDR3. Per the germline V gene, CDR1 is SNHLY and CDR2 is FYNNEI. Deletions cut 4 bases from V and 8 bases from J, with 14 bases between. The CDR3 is CASSVEGLGEKLFF. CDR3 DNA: TGTGCCAGCAGTGTGGAAGGGCTTGGGGAAAAACTGTTTTTT.

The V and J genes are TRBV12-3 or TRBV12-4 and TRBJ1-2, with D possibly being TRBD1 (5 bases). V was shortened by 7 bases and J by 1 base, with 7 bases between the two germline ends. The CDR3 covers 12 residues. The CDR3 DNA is TGTGCCAGCATGGACAATAACTATGGCTACACCTTC. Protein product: CASMDNNYGYTF.

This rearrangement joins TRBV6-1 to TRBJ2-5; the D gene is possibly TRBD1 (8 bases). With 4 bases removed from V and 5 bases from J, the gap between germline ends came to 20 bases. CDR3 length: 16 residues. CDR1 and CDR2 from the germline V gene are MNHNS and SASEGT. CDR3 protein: CASSATPRGRGETQYF. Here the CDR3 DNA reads TGTGCCAGCAGTGCAACCCCCAGGGGGCGGGGGGAGACCCAGTACTTC.

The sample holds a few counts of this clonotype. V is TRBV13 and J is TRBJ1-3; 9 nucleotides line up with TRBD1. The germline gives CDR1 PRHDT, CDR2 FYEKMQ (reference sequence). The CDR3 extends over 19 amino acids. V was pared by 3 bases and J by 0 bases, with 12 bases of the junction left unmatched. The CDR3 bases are TGTGCCAGCAGCTTGGGACAGGGAGAAAACCTGAGCTCTGGAAACACCATATATTTT. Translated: CASSLGQGENLSSGNTIYF.

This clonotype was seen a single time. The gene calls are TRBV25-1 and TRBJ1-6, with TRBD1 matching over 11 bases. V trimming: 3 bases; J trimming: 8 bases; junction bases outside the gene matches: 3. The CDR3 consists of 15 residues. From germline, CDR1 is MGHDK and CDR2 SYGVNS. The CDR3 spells CASSDGQGADSPLHF. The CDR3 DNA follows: TGTGCCAGCAGTGACGGACAGGGGGCGGATTCACCCCTCCACTTT.

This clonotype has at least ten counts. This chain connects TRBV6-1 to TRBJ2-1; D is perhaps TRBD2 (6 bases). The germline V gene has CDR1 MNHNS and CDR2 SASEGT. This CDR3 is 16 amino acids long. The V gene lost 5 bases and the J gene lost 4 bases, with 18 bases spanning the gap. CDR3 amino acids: CASSTPDYRSYNEQFF. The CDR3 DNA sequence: TGTGCCAGCAGTACCCCGGACTACCGTAGTTACAATGAGCAGTTCTTC.

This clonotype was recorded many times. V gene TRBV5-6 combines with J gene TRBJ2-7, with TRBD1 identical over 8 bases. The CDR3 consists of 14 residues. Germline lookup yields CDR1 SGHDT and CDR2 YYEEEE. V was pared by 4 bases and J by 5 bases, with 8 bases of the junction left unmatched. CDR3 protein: CASSLGQGANEQYF. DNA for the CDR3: TGTGCCAGCAGCCTCGGGCAGGGGGCGAACGAGCAGTACTTC.

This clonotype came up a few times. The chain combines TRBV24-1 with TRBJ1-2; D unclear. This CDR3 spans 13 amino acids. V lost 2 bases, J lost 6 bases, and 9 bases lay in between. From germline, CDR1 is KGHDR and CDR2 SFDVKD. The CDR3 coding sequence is TGTGCCACCAGTGATTCGACGTCTCATGGCTACACCTTC. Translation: CATSDSTSHGYTF.

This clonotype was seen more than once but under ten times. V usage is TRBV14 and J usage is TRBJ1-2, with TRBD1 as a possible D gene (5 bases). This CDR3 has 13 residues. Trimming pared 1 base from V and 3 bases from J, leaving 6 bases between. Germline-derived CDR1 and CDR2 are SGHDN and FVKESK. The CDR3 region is CASSQVGDYGYTF. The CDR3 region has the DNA TGTGCCAGCAGCCAAGTGGGGGACTATGGCTACACCTTC.

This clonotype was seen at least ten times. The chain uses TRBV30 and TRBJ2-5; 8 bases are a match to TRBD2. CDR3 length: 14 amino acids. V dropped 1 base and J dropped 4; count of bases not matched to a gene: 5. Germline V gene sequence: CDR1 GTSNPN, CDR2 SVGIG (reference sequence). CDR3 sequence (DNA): TGTGCCTGGAGTGGGGACCTAGCGGGAGAGACCCAGTACTTC. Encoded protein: CAWSGDLAGETQYF.

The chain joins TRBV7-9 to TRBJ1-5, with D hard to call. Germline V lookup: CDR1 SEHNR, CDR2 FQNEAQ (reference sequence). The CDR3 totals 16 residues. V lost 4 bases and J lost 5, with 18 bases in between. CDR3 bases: TGTGCCAGCAGCTCCACGCCTGCTGGATGGGATCAGCCCCAGCATTTT. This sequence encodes CASSSTPAGWDQPQHF.

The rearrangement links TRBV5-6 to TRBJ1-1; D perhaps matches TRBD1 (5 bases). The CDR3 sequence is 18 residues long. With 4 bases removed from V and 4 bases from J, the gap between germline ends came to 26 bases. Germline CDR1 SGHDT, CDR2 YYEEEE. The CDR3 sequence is CASSQQTPLWGEGTEAFF. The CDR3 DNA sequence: TGTGCCAGCAGCCAACAGACCCCCTTATGGGGGGAGGGCACTGAAGCTTTCTTT.

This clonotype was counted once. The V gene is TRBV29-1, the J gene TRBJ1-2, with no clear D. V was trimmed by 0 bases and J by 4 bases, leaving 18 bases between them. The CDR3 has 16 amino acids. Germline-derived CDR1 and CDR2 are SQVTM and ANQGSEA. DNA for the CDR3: TGCAGCGTTGAAGATCTTGGCACACCCGGCGGCTATGGCTACACCTTC. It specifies CSVEDLGTPGGYGYTF. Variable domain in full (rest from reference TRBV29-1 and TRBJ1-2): SAVISQKPSRDICQRGTSLTIQCQVDSQVTMMFWYRQQPGQSLTLIATANQGSEATYESGFVIDKFPISRPNLTFSTLTVSNMSPEDSSIYLCSVEDLGTPGGYGYTFGSGTRLTVV.

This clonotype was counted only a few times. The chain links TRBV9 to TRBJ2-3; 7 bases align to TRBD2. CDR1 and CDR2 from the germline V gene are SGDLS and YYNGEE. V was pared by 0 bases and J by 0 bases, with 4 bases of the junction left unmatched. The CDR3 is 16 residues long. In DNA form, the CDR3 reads TGTGCCAGCAGCGTAGCCGGGGGGACTAGCACAGATACGCAGTATTTT. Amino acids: CASSVAGGTSTDTQYF. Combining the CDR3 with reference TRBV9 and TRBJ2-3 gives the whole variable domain DSGVTQTPKHLITATGQRVTLRCSPRSGDLSVYWYQQSLDQGLQFLIQYYNGEERAKGNILERFSAQQFPDLHSELNLSSLELGDSALYFCASSVAGGTSTDTQYFGPGTRLTVL.

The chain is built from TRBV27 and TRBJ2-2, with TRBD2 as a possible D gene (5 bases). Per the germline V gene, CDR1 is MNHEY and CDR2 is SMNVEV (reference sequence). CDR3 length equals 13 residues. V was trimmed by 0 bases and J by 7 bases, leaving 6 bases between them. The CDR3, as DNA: TGTGCCAGCAGTTTATCCGAGGGCGGGGAGCTGTTTTTT. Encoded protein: CASSLSEGGELFF.

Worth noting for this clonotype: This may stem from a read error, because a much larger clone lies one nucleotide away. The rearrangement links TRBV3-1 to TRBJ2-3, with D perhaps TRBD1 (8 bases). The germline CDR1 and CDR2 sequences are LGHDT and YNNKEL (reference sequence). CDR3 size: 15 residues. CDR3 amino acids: CASSRGLGQGDTLYF. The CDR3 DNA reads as TGTGCCAGCAGCCGCGGACTAGGACAGGGAGATACGCTGTATTTT.

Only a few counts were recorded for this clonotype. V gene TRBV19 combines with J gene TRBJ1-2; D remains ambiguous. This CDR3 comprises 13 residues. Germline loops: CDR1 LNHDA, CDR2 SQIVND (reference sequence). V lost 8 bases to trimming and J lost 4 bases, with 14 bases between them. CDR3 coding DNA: TGTGCCAGTGGCACACCCGAGGTCTATGGCTACACCTTC. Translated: CASGTPEVYGYTF.

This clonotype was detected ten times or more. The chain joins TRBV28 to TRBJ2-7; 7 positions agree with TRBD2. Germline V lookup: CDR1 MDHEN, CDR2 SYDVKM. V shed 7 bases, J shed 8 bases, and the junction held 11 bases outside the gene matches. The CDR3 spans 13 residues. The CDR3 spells CASTTLAGEQQYF. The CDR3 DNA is TGTGCCAGCACCACCCTGGCGGGGGAACAGCAGTACTTC.

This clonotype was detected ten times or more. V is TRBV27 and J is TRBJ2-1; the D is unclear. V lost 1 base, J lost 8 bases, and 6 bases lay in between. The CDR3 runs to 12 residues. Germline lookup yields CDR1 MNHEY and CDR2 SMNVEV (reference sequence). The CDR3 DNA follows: TGTGCCAGCAGTTTATTGGGCGATGAGCAGTTCTTC. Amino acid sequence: CASSLLGDEQFF.